The 18 T cell receptor beta chains listed next were all sequenced from one sample in a study of blood T cell repertoires in COVID-19. Repertoires were generated with immunoSEQ multiplex PCR, while TCRdb's copy carries only in-frame clones and drops some. The table has some 250,000 clones, about four fifths seen once. Material: peripheral blood. The receptors originated from a man between 40 and 49 years old with active or convalescent COVID-19.

In this sample, this clone turned up once. The genes are TRBV19 and TRBJ1-5; 10 positions agree with TRBD1. This CDR3 contains 18 residues. The V gene end was trimmed by 3 bases and the J gene end by 0 bases; junction bases not matched to a gene: 8. CDR1 is LNHDA, CDR2 SQIVND, per germline (reference sequence). CDR3 sequence (DNA): TGTGCCAGTAGTATTGGCGGGACAGGGGCATATAGCAATCAGCCCCAGCATTTT. This gives the protein CASSIGGTGAYSNQPQHF. The full variable domain, in which reference TRBV19 and TRBJ1-5 provide the parts outside the CDR3, is DGGITQSPKYLFRKEGQNVTLSCEQNLNHDAMYWYRQDPGQGLRLIYYSQIVNDFQKGDIAEGYSVSREKKESFPLTVTSAQKNPTAFYLCASSIGGTGAYSNQPQHFGDGTRLSIL.

The chain joins TRBV2 to TRBJ2-5, with 7 bases aligning to TRBD1. The CDR3 has 14 amino acids. J lost 1 base, V lost 7 bases, and 6 bases had no gene match. The V gene's germline CDR1 is SNHLY and CDR2 FYNNEI. CDR3 coding DNA: TGTGCCAGCACCGTCCGGGACAGCCAAGAGACCCAGTACTTC. It translates to CASTVRDSQETQYF.

The V and J genes are TRBV7-6 and TRBJ1-5; weak D call: TRBD1 (5 bases). The CDR3 length is 15 residues. Trimming took 1 base from V and 3 from J, leaving 10 bases between them. In germline, CDR1 is SGHVS, CDR2 FNYEAQ. The CDR3 loop is CASSLGGSPNQPQHF. In DNA form, the CDR3 reads TGTGCCAGCAGCTTAGGGGGCAGCCCCAATCAGCCCCAGCATTTT.

The rearrangement uses TRBV27 and TRBJ1-6; D is possibly TRBD1 (5 bases). CDR3 length: 16 amino acids. Trimming took 3 bases from V and 7 from J, leaving 16 bases between them. The V gene's germline CDR1 is MNHEY and CDR2 SMNVEV (reference sequence). CDR3 region: CASSFADAGGNSPLHF. CDR3 nucleotides: TGTGCCAGCAGTTTTGCCGACGCCGGGGGGAATTCACCCCTCCACTTT.

The V and J genes are TRBV2 and TRBJ2-1, with 10 bases aligning to TRBD2. The J segment lost 5 bases and the V segment lost 7 bases, leaving 5 bases of the junction unmatched. This CDR3 contains 14 residues. CDR1 SNHLY and CDR2 FYNNEI come from the germline V gene. CDR3 loop: CASTGLAADNEQFF. CDR3 DNA sequence: TGTGCCAGCACCGGACTAGCGGCTGACAATGAGCAGTTCTTC.

This chain joins TRBV30 and TRBJ2-5, with TRBD1 matching 12 bases. Trimming took 5 bases from V and 5 from J; bases not matched to a gene: 6. CDR1 and CDR2 from the germline V gene are GTSNPN and SVGIG (reference sequence). This CDR3 spans 14 amino acids. The CDR3 loop is CAWGGTGGAETQYF. The CDR3 DNA is TGTGCCTGGGGGGGGACAGGGGGCGCGGAGACCCAGTACTTC.

Of note for this clone: The junction does not match germline at one end; this may be a read error. The V and J genes are TRBV30 and TRBJ1-4; 8 bases align to TRBD1. This CDR3 region has 15 residues. CDR1 and CDR2 from the germline V gene are GTSNPN and SVGIG (reference sequence). The chain's CDR3 is CTWSPTTGASEKLFF. DNA of the CDR3: TGTACCTGGAGTCCAACGACAGGGGCCAGCGAAAAACTGTTTTTT. Full variable domain (outside the CDR3, taken from reference TRBV30 and TRBJ1-4): SQTIHQWPATLVQPVGSPLSLECTVEGTSNPNLYWYRQAAGRGLQLLFYSVGIGQISSEVPQNLSASRPQDRQFILSSKKLLLSDSGFYLCTWSPTTGASEKLFFGSGTQLSVL.

This chain connects TRBV6-5 to TRBJ1-1; TRBD1 might be the D (5 bases). This CDR3 contains 12 residues. Per the germline V gene, CDR1 is MNHEY and CDR2 is SVGAGI. The V and J ends lost 2 bases and 5 bases respectively, with 6 bases between them. The CDR3 loop is CASSYKGTEAFF. CDR3 coding DNA: TGTGCCAGCAGTTACAAGGGGACTGAAGCTTTCTTT.

The CDR3 DNA reads as TGTGCCAGCAGCCGGGGACAGCCCTCTTATAATTCACCCCTCCACTTT. Translating gives CASSRGQPSYNSPLHF. V and J are TRBV5-4 and TRBJ1-6; TRBD1 matches 7 bases. CDR1 and CDR2 from the germline V gene are SGHNT and YYREEE (reference sequence). V lost 4 bases and J lost 4; bases outside the gene matches: 8. The length of the CDR3 is 16 residues. The full variable domain, with the rest looked up from reference TRBV5-4 and TRBJ1-6, is ETGVTQSPTHLIKTRGQQVTLRCSSQSGHNTVSWYQQALGQGPQFIFQYYREEENGRGNFPPRFSGLQFPNYSSELNVNALELDDSALYLCASSRGQPSYNSPLHFGNGTRLTVT.

The rearrangement uses TRBV12-5 and TRBJ1-1; 7 positions agree with TRBD1. The CDR3 contains 15 residues. V was pared by 0 bases and J by 3 bases, with 4 bases of the junction left unmatched. The germline gives CDR1 LGHNT, CDR2 FRNRAP. In DNA form, the CDR3 reads TGTGCTAGTGGTTTGGTAAAAACAGGGGACACTGAAGCTTTCTTT. This encodes CASGLVKTGDTEAFF.

V and J are TRBV7-2 and TRBJ1-2, with TRBD1 matching 9 bases. Germline V gives CDR1 SGHTA, CDR2 FQGNSA. J was trimmed by 6 bases and V by 4 bases; bases with no gene match: 9. The CDR3 spans 15 residues. The CDR3 DNA reads TGTGCCAGCAGCTCTAGGGGGACAGGGATCGATGGCTACACCTTC. Translating gives CASSSRGTGIDGYTF.

The V and J genes are TRBV19 and TRBJ2-1; 9 bases align to TRBD1. Germline V CDR1 and CDR2: LNHDA, SQIVND (reference sequence). Trimming at V came to 4 bases and at J to 4 bases, leaving 5 bases not matched to a gene. The CDR3 length is 15 residues. CDR3 sequence (DNA): TGTGCCAGTAGTACCACAGGGGGCTTTTACAATGAGCAGTTCTTC. This codes for CASSTTGGFYNEQFF.

This chain connects TRBV18 to TRBJ2-5; TRBD2 matches at 14 bases. This CDR3 comprises 15 residues. J lost 5 bases, V lost 6 bases, and 5 bases had no gene match. From germline, CDR1 is KGHSH and CDR2 LQKENI. Here the CDR3 DNA reads TGTGCCAGCTCTGGACTAGCGGGAGGAGGTGAGACCCAGTACTTC. It encodes CASSGLAGGGETQYF.

The gene calls are TRBV7-3 and TRBJ2-5, with 8 positions matching TRBD1. The CDR3 length is 13 residues. V shed 5 bases, J shed 9 bases, and the junction held 8 bases outside the gene matches. Germline loops: CDR1 SGHTA, CDR2 FQGTGA. CDR3: CASSENQGASQYF. The CDR3 region has the DNA TGTGCCAGCAGCGAAAACCAGGGGGCTTCCCAGTACTTC. Full variable domain (remainder filled in from reference TRBV7-3 and TRBJ2-5): GAGVSQTPSNKVTEKGKYVELRCDPISGHTALYWYRQSLGQGPEFLIYFQGTGAADDSGLPNDRFFAVRPEGSVSTLKIQRTERGDSAVYLCASSENQGASQYFGPGTRLLVL.

The chain has TRBV30 and TRBJ2-7; 10 bases are shared with TRBD1. There are 14 residues in the CDR3. Unmatched junction bases numbered 7, after V lost 2 bases and J lost 6 bases. Germline V gene lookup returns CDR1 GTSNPN and CDR2 SVGIG (reference sequence). CDR3 sequence reads: CAWSPGTGVSEQYF. CDR3 sequence (DNA): TGTGCCTGGAGTCCCGGGACAGGGGTTTCCGAGCAGTACTTC.

V usage is TRBV5-1 and J usage is TRBJ2-7; 13 bases align to TRBD2. Germline values: CDR1 SGHRS, CDR2 YFSETQ. V shed 5 bases, J shed 5 bases, and the junction held 4 bases outside the gene matches. The length of the CDR3 is 14 residues. CDR3 in amino acids: CASSRTSGSNEQYF. Here the CDR3 DNA reads TGCGCCAGCAGTAGGACTAGCGGGAGTAACGAGCAGTACTTC. The whole variable domain, remainder taken from reference TRBV5-1 and TRBJ2-7, is KAGVTQTPRYLIKTRGQQVTLSCSPISGHRSVSWYQQTPGQGLQFLFEYFSETQRNKGNFPGRFSGRQFSNSRSEMNVSTLELGDSALYLCASSRTSGSNEQYFGPGTRLTVT.

This chain uses TRBV2 with TRBJ2-1; D possibly corresponds to TRBD2 (6 bases). The CDR3 is 16 amino acids. Trimming took 4 bases from V and 14 from J, leaving 27 bases between them. Germline V gives CDR1 SNHLY, CDR2 FYNNEI. CDR3 coding DNA: TGTGCCAGCAGTGGCCGACTAGGATTCGTTCGTGGGGTGGAGTTCTTC. Protein product: CASSGRLGFVRGVEFF.

V usage is TRBV6-5 and J usage is TRBJ2-7, with 9 bases lining up with TRBD2. J was trimmed by 0 bases and V by 4 bases; bases with no gene match: 4. Germline loops: CDR1 MNHEY, CDR2 SVGAGI. This CDR3 region has 15 residues. This CDR3 is CASSSSGGHSYEQYF. The CDR3 coding sequence is TGTGCCAGCAGTTCCAGCGGGGGGCACTCCTACGAGCAGTACTTC.